This is a list of T cell receptor beta chains from one sample in a study of shared clonotypes between healthy human individuals. Produced via immunoSEQ multiplex PCR; TCRdb's table is partial and in-frame only. The sample lists 2 million or so clones, around 96% occurring once. The sample consisted of naive CD8+ T cells sorted from blood. Every receptor here comes from a man between 18 and 29 years old in good health. Both conserved end residues are part of each CDR3. The D gene is left open where the match is weak. Size tells how often a clone was seen (once, few, many) or the class of an expanded clone, and some rows leave it out.

TRBJ1-1	TRBV6-5	.	.	TGTGCCAGCAGTTTTGGAGGGGAGGGGGTGAACACTGAAGCTTTCTTT	CASSFGGEGVNTEAFF
TRBJ2-7	TRBV19	TRBD2	once	TGTGCCAGCTCGGGGGCTAGCGGGAGCTACGAGCAGTACTTC	CASSGASGSYEQYF
TRBJ2-7	TRBV7-9	.	.	TGTGCCAGCAGCTTACTCGGTCAATACGAGCAGTACTTC	CASSLLGQYEQYF
TRBJ2-5	TRBV11-2	.	.	TGTGCCAGCAGCTCGGTACAGGGCGATCAAGAGACCCAGTACTTC	CASSSVQGDQETQYF
TRBJ2-7	TRBV5-6	.	.	TGTGCCAGCAGCGGGCTAGCGAGTGAGCAGTACTTC	CASSGLASEQYF
TRBJ1-2	TRBV15	.	.	TGTGCCACCAGCACCGGTAGAAGAGGGGCGCCTAACTATGGCTACACCTTC	CATSTGRRGAPNYGYTF
TRBJ1-4	TRBV7-9	.	.	TGTGCCAGCAGCCCCGGGACATCTACAACTAATGAAAAACTGTTTTTT	CASSPGTSTTNEKLFF
TRBJ2-2	TRBV5-6	TRBD2	.	TGTGCCAGCAGCTTGGGACTAGCGGGAGTCCCCGGGGAGCTGTTTTTT	CASSLGLAGVPGELFF
TRBJ2-7	TRBV20-1	.	.	TGCAGTGCCCAGGAGGGATACGAGCAGTACTTC	CSAQEGYEQYF
TRBJ2-1	TRBV7-9	TRBD2	.	TGTGCCAGCGAGACTAGCGGGAGAAGCTCCTACAATGAGCAGTTCTTC	CASETSGRSSYNEQFF
TRBJ1-1	TRBV10-1	.	.	TGCGCCAGCAGTGAGTCCAGGGTAGGGAACACTGAAGCTTTCTTT	CASSESRVGNTEAFF
TRBJ1-2	TRBV10-2	.	.	TGCGCCAGCAGTGAGTCTGCATACAACTATGGCTACACCTTC	CASSESAYNYGYTF
TRBJ2-1	TRBV9	.	.	TGTGCCAGCAGCGCTTCTTGGGCGGAGGACAATGAGCAGTTCTTC	CASSASWAEDNEQFF
TRBJ2-7	TRBV5-4	.	.	TGTGCCAGCAGCCCTCCGGGCGGATCCTACGAGCAGTACTTC	CASSPPGGSYEQYF
TRBJ1-5	TRBV19	TRBD1	.	TGTGCCAGTAGGGCGGACAGGGGACCGCTTAGCAATCAGCCCCAGCATTTT	CASRADRGPLSNQPQHF
TRBJ1-2	TRBV19	TRBD1	once	TGTGCCAGTAGTATGGACGTGACAGGGGGCTATGGCTACACCTTC	CASSMDVTGGYGYTF
TRBJ2-1	TRBV9	TRBD2	.	TGTGCCAGCAGCGTAATTAGCGGGGGCTACAATGAGCAGTTCTTC	CASSVISGGYNEQFF
TRBJ1-1	TRBV10-3	TRBD1	.	TGTGCCATCAGTGAGTCCACCCCGGGACAGGGGGCGCAGACTGAAGCTTTCTTT	CAISESTPGQGAQTEAFF
TRBJ2-7	TRBV5-1	TRBD1	.	TGCGCCAGCAGGGGGACAGGCTACGAGCAGTACTTC	CASRGTGYEQYF
TRBJ1-1	TRBV7-6	.	.	TGTGCCAGCAGCCCTGGACAGCGATTGAACACTGAAGCTTTCTTT	CASSPGQRLNTEAFF
TRBJ2-1	TRBV9	TRBD2	.	TGTGCCAGCACCCGACTAGCGGGAAGCTCCTACAATGAGCAGTTCTTC	CASTRLAGSSYNEQFF
TRBJ1-5	TRBV27	.	.	TGTGCCAGCAGCCCAGGGATGGAAAATCAGCCCCAGCATTTT	CASSPGMENQPQHF
TRBJ2-2	TRBV4-1	.	.	TGCGCCAGCAGCCAAGTAGGGTCGGACGGGGAGCTGTTTTTT	CASSQVGSDGELFF
TRBJ2-7	TRBV4-1	.	.	TGCGCCAGCAGCCAAGATAAATCCTACGAGCAGTACTTC	CASSQDKSYEQYF
TRBJ2-7	TRBV6-5	TRBD1	.	TGTGCCAGCAGACCCGGGACAGGAAGTATATACGAGCAGTACTTC	CASRPGTGSIYEQYF
TRBJ2-1	TRBV4-1	.	.	TGCGCCAGCAGCCAAGATTTGGGTTACAATGAGCAGTTCTTC	CASSQDLGYNEQFF
TRBJ2-7	TRBV13	TRBD1	.	TGTGCCAGCAGCTTAGGGACAGGGGGTTGGGGTACCTACGAGCAGTACTTC	CASSLGTGGWGTYEQYF
TRBJ1-1	TRBV28	.	.	TGTGCCAGCACTCCGGGGGGGGACACTGAAGCTTTCTTT	CASTPGGDTEAFF
TRBJ1-2	TRBV19	.	.	TGTGCCAGTAGGGGGATTGGGTATGGCTACACCTTC	CASRGIGYGYTF
TRBJ2-5	TRBV7-9	.	once	TGTGCCAGCAGCTCAGTACAGGGTGGGCTAGGAGAGACCCAGTACTTC	CASSSVQGGLGETQYF
TRBJ2-5	TRBV13	TRBD2	.	TGTGCCAGCAGCGTCCTAGCGGGGGGACAAGAGACCCAGTACTTC	CASSVLAGGQETQYF
TRBJ1-6	TRBV9	.	.	TGTGCCAGCAGCCCGTCTGGGTATAATTCACCCCTCCACTTT	CASSPSGYNSPLHF
TRBJ2-5	TRBV4-3	.	.	TGCGCCAGCAGCCAAGTTCCGGGGCCCCAAGAGACCCAGTACTTC	CASSQVPGPQETQYF
TRBJ2-7	TRBV27	TRBD1	.	TGTGCCAGCGGCTTACAGGGGTCGCCATACGAGCAGTACTTC	CASGLQGSPYEQYF